The 20 T cell receptor beta chains reported below all come from one sample, sequenced in a study of blood T cell repertoires in COVID-19. Measured with immunoSEQ multiplex PCR; TCRdb has only the in-frame clones, and not every one. Among over 150,000 clones listed, about 88% were seen once. The sequencing input was PBMCs or T cells enriched from blood (not recorded which). The receptors come from a woman in her forties or fifties who had recovered from COVID-19.

V usage is TRBV7-9 and J usage is TRBJ2-2, with a weak D call TRBD2 (6 bases). From germline, CDR1 is SEHNR and CDR2 FQNEAQ (reference sequence). With 0 bases removed from V and 5 bases from J, the gap between germline ends came to 7 bases. This CDR3 has 14 residues. The CDR3, as DNA: TGTGCCAGCAGCTTAGCGGGGGGAACCGGGGAGCTGTTTTTT. Protein: CASSLAGGTGELFF.

DNA for the CDR3: TGTGCCAGCAGCTGGGGCCTAGCGGGAGGAGGCAATGAGCAGTTCTTC. This sequence encodes CASSWGLAGGGNEQFF. The V and J genes are TRBV7-2 and TRBJ2-1; TRBD2 matches at 11 bases. The CDR3 spans 16 residues. V lost 4 bases to trimming and J lost 6 bases; unmatched junction nucleotides: 8. The V gene's germline CDR1 is SGHTA and CDR2 FQGNSA.

The chain couples TRBV7-9 to TRBJ2-1; 11 nucleotides align to TRBD2. The germline V gene encodes CDR1 SEHNR and CDR2 FQNEAQ (reference sequence). This CDR3 is 14 amino acids long. Trimming cost V 11 bases and J 9 bases; bases outside gene matches: 12. This chain's CDR3 is CAWRASGRLGEQFF. The CDR3 coding sequence is TGTGCCTGGCGGGCTAGCGGGAGGTTAGGTGAGCAGTTCTTC.

The J gene is TRBJ1-2, the V gene TRBV7-9; 7 bases match TRBD1. The CDR3 loop spans 16 amino acids. With 1 base clipped from V and 4 bases from J, the junction kept 9 bases outside the gene matches. The germline V gene encodes CDR1 SEHNR and CDR2 FQNEAQ (reference sequence). The CDR3 sequence: CASSLVRGDSLYGYTF. The CDR3 DNA reads as TGTGCCAGCAGCTTAGTTCGCGGGGACAGTCTCTATGGCTACACCTTC.

The chain couples TRBV2 to TRBJ1-5; TRBD1 is a possible D gene (5 bases). CDR1 SNHLY and CDR2 FYNNEI come from the germline V gene. V lost 4 bases and J 9 bases, leaving 22 bases between the germline ends. CDR3 length equals 16 residues. CDR3 DNA sequence: TGTGCCAGCAGTGTCCCAGGAGGGACGCGGGAAGGGCCCCAGCATTTT. Translation gives CASSVPGGTREGPQHF.

The chain links TRBV27 to TRBJ2-3, with TRBD2 matching 13 bases. Trimming removed 3 bases from V and 4 bases from J; junction bases left unmatched: 4. The CDR3 contains 16 residues. CDR1 and CDR2 from the germline V gene are MNHEY and SMNVEV (reference sequence). Here the CDR3 DNA reads TGTGCCAGCAGTTTCCAACTAGCGGGAGGGCCAGATACGCAGTATTTT. Protein product: CASSFQLAGGPDTQYF.

Details on this clone: The same CDR3 arises from other DNA sequences in this sample as well. This chain links TRBV28 with TRBJ2-7; 7 positions match TRBD1. This CDR3 is 14 amino acids long. CDR1 MDHEN and CDR2 SYDVKM come from the germline V gene. Trimming took 2 bases from V and 0 from J; bases not matched to a gene: 1. The CDR3 region is CASSLGTVSYEQYF. The CDR3 region has the DNA TGTGCCAGCAGTTTAGGGACAGTCTCCTACGAGCAGTACTTC.

The V call is TRBV6-5, the J call TRBJ2-1; 14 nucleotides line up with TRBD2. There are 15 residues in the CDR3. The junction had 3 bases not matched to a gene; V was cut back by 6 bases and J by 5 bases. The germline gives CDR1 MNHEY, CDR2 SVGAGI. The DNA for the CDR3 is TGTGCCAGCAGCCAGGGACTAGCGGGAGACAATGAGCAGTTCTTC. Encoded protein: CASSQGLAGDNEQFF.

The rearrangement uses TRBV23-1 and TRBJ2-7; TRBD1 is a possible D gene (6 bases). TRBV23-1 qualifies as an ORF whose function is uncertain. Trimming removed 4 bases from V and 7 bases from J, with 11 bases in between. This CDR3 has 12 amino acids. The CDR3 protein is CASSPWTDEQYF. In DNA form, the CDR3 reads TGCGCCAGCAGTCCCTGGACAGATGAGCAGTACTTC.

This chain connects TRBV5-1 to TRBJ1-1, with a possible D match to TRBD1 (5 bases). Per the germline V gene, CDR1 is SGHRS and CDR2 is YFSETQ. This CDR3 region has 15 residues. V was trimmed by 5 bases and J by 6 bases, leaving 20 bases between them. The CDR3 protein is CASRPIQGGGAEAFF. The CDR3 nucleotides read TGCGCCAGCAGACCAATTCAGGGTGGGGGGGCTGAAGCTTTCTTT.

The chain combines TRBV2 with TRBJ2-3, with 12 bases aligning to TRBD2. V lost 6 bases to trimming and J lost 5 bases; unmatched junction nucleotides: 3. Germline loops: CDR1 SNHLY, CDR2 FYNNEI. The CDR3 consists of 14 residues. CDR3 nucleotides: TGTGCCAGCAGGCCGACTAGCGGGGGAGATACGCAGTATTTT. It yields the protein CASRPTSGGDTQYF.

A few counts support this clone. The rearrangement links TRBV6-5 to TRBJ2-7; possibly TRBD1 for D (6 bases). The CDR3 has 14 amino acids. The V and J ends lost 6 bases and 5 bases respectively, with 17 bases between them. Germline loops: CDR1 MNHEY, CDR2 SVGAGI. The CDR3 region is CASSRTTGTHEQYF. The CDR3 nucleotides read TGTGCCAGCAGCCGGACCACAGGGACCCACGAGCAGTACTTC.

The rearrangement joins TRBV5-1 to TRBJ1-4; D unclear. The CDR3 extends over 14 amino acids. Trimming shortened V by 4 bases and J by 5 bases, and 12 bases separated the two germline ends. Germline CDR1 reads SGHRS; CDR2 reads YFSETQ. This CDR3 is CASSLSNGNEKLFF. CDR3 sequence (DNA): TGCGCCAGCAGCCTGAGTAACGGGAATGAAAAACTGTTTTTT.

CDR3 protein: CASSNQGTANTEAFF. For the CDR3, the DNA is TGTGCCAGCAGTAACCAGGGGACAGCCAACACTGAAGCTTTCTTT. The chain carries TRBV27 and TRBJ1-1, with 7 bases matching TRBD1. Germline V gene lookup returns CDR1 MNHEY and CDR2 SMNVEV (reference sequence). V lost 5 bases and J lost 2; bases outside the gene matches: 8. This CDR3 has 15 amino acids.

The rearrangement uses TRBV5-5 and TRBJ1-2, with 9 bases fitting TRBD1. J was trimmed by 7 bases and V by 2 bases; bases with no gene match: 6. The CDR3 loop spans 14 amino acids. Germline V gives CDR1 SGHKS, CDR2 YYEKEE (reference sequence). CDR3: CASSFLGQGSGYTF. CDR3 bases: TGTGCCAGCAGCTTTTTAGGACAGGGGTCTGGCTACACCTTC.

The chain employs TRBV3-1 (or the pseudogene TRBV3-2) and TRBJ2-1, with D possibly matching TRBD2 (6 bases). The CDR3 extends over 16 amino acids. Germline V gene lookup returns CDR1 LGHDT and CDR2 YNNKEL (reference sequence). With 1 base removed from V and 9 bases from J, the gap between germline ends came to 19 bases. This chain's CDR3 is CASSQGAVSAGGEQFF. In nucleotides, the CDR3 is TGTGCCAGCAGCCAAGGGGCGGTATCCGCCGGGGGTGAGCAGTTCTTC.

The J gene is TRBJ2-7, the V gene TRBV5-1, with 7 bases aligning to TRBD1. The germline gives CDR1 SGHRS, CDR2 YFSETQ. The CDR3 covers 14 residues. Trimming at V came to 2 bases and at J to 3 bases, leaving 5 bases not matched to a gene. Written as DNA, the CDR3 is TGCGCCAGCAGCTTCCGGGACAGTGGCTACGAGCAGTACTTC. Its translation is CASSFRDSGYEQYF.

For the CDR3, the DNA is TGTGCCAGCAGGTCGACAGCCTACAATGAGCAGTTCTTC. Translating gives CASRSTAYNEQFF. The V and J genes are TRBV11-2 and TRBJ2-1; TRBD1 is a possible D gene (5 bases). Germline lookup yields CDR1 SGHAT and CDR2 FQNNGV. Trimming took off 6 bases at V and 2 bases at J, with 8 bases between the two ends. The CDR3 is 13 residues long.

V and J are TRBV13 and TRBJ1-5; D gene uncertain. This CDR3 contains 15 residues. Germline V gives CDR1 PRHDT, CDR2 FYEKMQ (reference sequence). V lost 0 bases to trimming and J lost 0 bases, with 6 bases between them. Written as DNA, the CDR3 is TGTGCCAGCAGCTTAGGTTCAGATAGCAATCAGCCCCAGCATTTT. This translates into CASSLGSDSNQPQHF.

This clone was seen just once. The V call is TRBV30, the J call TRBJ2-5; no definite D call. The CDR3 has 12 amino acids. Germline CDR1 and CDR2: GTSNPN and SVGIG (reference sequence). Trimming removed 4 bases from V and 4 bases from J, with 10 bases in between. The CDR3 protein is CAWTTRRETQYF. The CDR3 DNA is TGTGCCTGGACGACAAGAAGAGAGACCCAGTACTTC.